These 28 T cell receptor beta chains were sequenced from one sample in a study of cytomegalovirus exposure and HLA in healthy donors. Primers for the PCR totalled 60 Vbeta and 13 Jbeta. Assay used: immunoSEQ multiplex PCR; TCRdb lists only in-frame clones, some missing. Among fewer than 150,000 clones listed, around 82% were seen once. The sample taken for sequencing was PBMCs. The receptor set was obtained from a man in his forties or fifties in good health and CMV-seropositive.

The V call is TRBV11-2, the J call TRBJ2-7; 7 bases are shared with TRBD1. The germline CDR1 and CDR2 sequences are SGHAT and FQNNGV. With 2 bases clipped from V and 2 bases from J, the junction kept 3 bases outside the gene matches. The CDR3 loop spans 14 amino acids. CDR3 sequence (DNA): TGTGCCAGCAGCTTATTTGGGACAGCCTACGAGCAGTACTTC. It encodes CASSLFGTAYEQYF.

The rearrangement uses TRBV5-5 and TRBJ2-7; D is possibly TRBD1 (6 bases). The CDR3 length is 17 residues. Trimming took 3 bases from V and 2 from J, leaving 21 bases between them. Germline-derived CDR1 and CDR2 are SGHKS and YYEKEE (reference sequence). CDR3 in amino acids: CASSSSGTQGPAYEQYF. CDR3 coding DNA: TGTGCCAGCAGCTCCTCCGGGACCCAGGGGCCAGCCTACGAGCAGTACTTC.

The sample holds a few counts of this clone. V is TRBV6-5 and J is TRBJ1-2; no clear D gene. V dropped 2 bases and J dropped 4 bases, with 11 bases sitting between them. Germline CDR1 is MNHEY and CDR2 is SVGAGI. CDR3 length equals 14 residues. The CDR3 spells CASSYRREIYGYTF. CDR3 coding DNA: TGTGCCAGCAGTTACCGCCGGGAGATCTATGGCTACACCTTC.

The chain couples TRBV2 to TRBJ1-2; 8 nucleotides agree with TRBD1. Germline assignment: CDR1 SNHLY and CDR2 FYNNEI. The CDR3 has 15 residues. The J segment lost 5 bases and the V segment lost 8 bases, leaving 13 bases of the junction unmatched. The CDR3 DNA reads as TGTGCCAGCCCCACTATCCCGACAGGGGAATATGGCTACACCTTC. Protein: CASPTIPTGEYGYTF.

This chain uses TRBV9 with TRBJ2-7; 9 bases map to TRBD2. Germline trimming cut 0 bases from V and 0 bases from J; bases unmatched to any gene: 4. CDR1 SGDLS and CDR2 YYNGEE come from the germline V gene. The CDR3 is made up of 16 amino acids. As DNA, the CDR3 is TGTGCCAGCAGCGTAGGTCTAGCGGGGTACTCCTACGAGCAGTACTTC. It encodes CASSVGLAGYSYEQYF. The whole variable domain, filled in from reference TRBV9 and TRBJ2-7, reads DSGVTQTPKHLITATGQRVTLRCSPRSGDLSVYWYQQSLDQGLQFLIQYYNGEERAKGNILERFSAQQFPDLHSELNLSSLELGDSALYFCASSVGLAGYSYEQYFGPGTRLTVT.

The chain recombines TRBV5-1 with TRBJ2-7, with D possibly matching TRBD2 (7 bases). The germline gives CDR1 SGHRS, CDR2 YFSETQ. The CDR3 sequence is 16 residues long. Trimming cost V 2 bases and J 0 bases, with 15 bases left between them. Here the CDR3 reads CASSFGGGGSSYEQYF. The DNA for the CDR3 is TGCGCCAGCAGCTTCGGAGGGGGGGGGAGCTCCTACGAGCAGTACTTC.

The chain has TRBV18 and TRBJ2-7, with 7 bases identical to TRBD1. The germline V gene encodes CDR1 KGHSH and CDR2 LQKENI. V gave up 1 base and J gave up 0 bases; unmatched junction bases: 15. The CDR3 extends over 19 amino acids. The CDR3 sequence is CASSPLGPGQTAISYEQYF. In DNA form, the CDR3 reads TGTGCCAGCTCACCACTTGGACCGGGACAGACAGCGATCTCCTACGAGCAGTACTTC.

This chain uses TRBV29-1 with TRBJ2-1; the match to TRBD2 covers 7 bases. The CDR3 extends over 11 amino acids. The germline gives CDR1 SQVTM, CDR2 ANQGSEA. The ends lost 4 bases at V and 12 bases at J; junction bases unmatched: 6. Here the CDR3 reads CSVGRGEGQFF. The DNA of the CDR3 is TGCAGCGTTGGAAGAGGGGAGGGGCAGTTCTTC.

This rearrangement joins TRBV6-4 to TRBJ1-1, with D possibly TRBD1 on 5 matching bases. Germline CDR1 is MRHNA and CDR2 is SNTAGT. The CDR3 consists of 15 residues. V was pared by 0 bases and J by 6 bases, with 14 bases between. This chain's CDR3 is CASSDSSHRGAEAFF. The CDR3 region has the DNA TGTGCCAGCAGTGACTCGAGTCACCGGGGGGCTGAAGCTTTCTTT.

CDR3 residues: CATSRDEVGLEEQYF. The DNA for the CDR3 is TGTGCCACCAGCAGAGATGAGGTGGGTCTAGAGGAGCAGTACTTC. The rearrangement uses TRBV15 and TRBJ2-7; D remains ambiguous. The CDR3 spans 15 residues. Germline assignment: CDR1 LNHNV and CDR2 YYDKDF (reference sequence). V was shortened by 0 bases and J by 7 bases, with 16 bases between the two germline ends.

This chain connects TRBV2 to TRBJ1-2; 8 positions match TRBD1. CDR3 length: 12 amino acids. From germline, CDR1 is SNHLY and CDR2 FYNNEI. V lost 6 bases to trimming and J lost 8 bases; unmatched junction nucleotides: 5. The CDR3 DNA is TGTGCCAGCAGAGAAACAGGGGGAGGCTACACCTTC. This sequence encodes CASRETGGGYTF. The full variable domain, rest sourced from reference TRBV2 and TRBJ1-2, is EPEVTQTPSHQVTQMGQEVILRCVPISNHLYFYWYRQILGQKVEFLVSFYNNEISEKSEIFDDQFSVERPDGSNFTLKIRSTKLEDSAMYFCASRETGGGYTFGSGTRLTVV.

The V gene is TRBV18, the J gene TRBJ2-3; D possibly corresponds to TRBD2 (5 bases). V dropped 4 bases and J dropped 3 bases, with 14 bases sitting between them. This CDR3 comprises 15 residues. The germline gives CDR1 KGHSH, CDR2 LQKENI. CDR3 amino acids: CASSRLREGTDTQYF. The CDR3 region has the DNA TGTGCCAGCTCACGCCTCCGGGAAGGAACAGATACGCAGTATTTT.

In its sample, this clone was seen once. The chain recombines TRBV5-1 with TRBJ1-4; 8 positions match TRBD1. Trimming cost V 5 bases and J 3 bases; bases outside gene matches: 6. The length of the CDR3 is 15 residues. CDR1 and CDR2 (germline): SGHRS, YFSETQ. In nucleotides, the CDR3 is TGCGCCAGCAGTCCTCAGGGGGCTGCTAATGAAAAACTGTTTTTT. Its protein product is CASSPQGAANEKLFF.

The rearrangement uses TRBV7-6 and TRBJ1-3; D unresolved. Per germline, CDR1 SGHVS and CDR2 FNYEAQ. CDR3 length: 15 residues. V lost 1 base and J lost 0, with 7 bases in between. CDR3 nucleotide sequence: TGTGCCAGCAGCTTAGGGAGTATCTCTGGAAACACCATATATTTT. It translates to CASSLGSISGNTIYF.

The chain carries TRBV19 and TRBJ2-1, with 7 bases matching TRBD2. The CDR3 extends over 16 amino acids. Trimming removed 7 bases from V and 1 base from J; junction bases left unmatched: 10. Germline assignment: CDR1 LNHDA and CDR2 SQIVND (reference sequence). The CDR3 reads CASTPLASTSYNEQFF. CDR3 nucleotides: TGTGCCAGTACCCCACTAGCGTCAACATCCTACAATGAGCAGTTCTTC.

The chain links TRBV18 to TRBJ2-3, with 12 bases aligning to TRBD1. The trim removed 3 bases at V and 4 bases at J, leaving 11 bases unmatched. The length of the CDR3 is 18 residues. Per the germline V gene, CDR1 is KGHSH and CDR2 is LQKENI. DNA for the CDR3: TGTGCCAGCTCACCCGGGACAGGGGGCGCTGGATCCCCAGATACGCAGTATTTT. Its protein product is CASSPGTGGAGSPDTQYF.

The genes are TRBV28 and TRBJ1-2; weak D call: TRBD1 (5 bases). From germline, CDR1 is MDHEN and CDR2 SYDVKM. The CDR3 spans 14 residues. Trimming left V 5 bases short and J 1 base short, with 11 bases between. The CDR3 nucleotides read TGTGCCAGCAGTCCGGACAAAAATAACTATGGCTACACCTTC. It yields the protein CASSPDKNNYGYTF.

V and J are TRBV4-3 and TRBJ1-6; TRBD1 aligns across 7 bases. Trimming at V came to 3 bases and at J to 5 bases, leaving 7 bases not matched to a gene. Per germline, CDR1 LGHNA and CDR2 YSLEER. The CDR3 length is 16 residues. The CDR3 sequence is CASSQATGQDNSPLHF. CDR3 coding DNA: TGCGCCAGCAGCCAGGCTACTGGACAGGATAATTCACCCCTCCACTTT.

This chain uses TRBV4-3 with TRBJ2-6, with D tentatively TRBD1 (6 bases). V was trimmed by 3 bases and J by 1 base, leaving 13 bases between them. CDR1 LGHNA and CDR2 YSLEER come from the germline V gene. The CDR3 has 17 residues. CDR3 nucleotides: TGCGCCAGCAGCCAGAACCCAACAGGGTCTGGGGCCAACGTCCTGACTTTC. It translates to CASSQNPTGSGANVLTF.

V is TRBV27 and J is TRBJ2-1; 7 bases match TRBD2. Germline assignment: CDR1 MNHEY and CDR2 SMNVEV (reference sequence). There are 15 residues in the CDR3. The V segment lost 1 base and the J segment 4 bases; nucleotides outside the gene matches: 4. In DNA, the CDR3 is TGTGCCAGCAGTTTATTTTCTAGCGGATACAATGAGCAGTTCTTC. Its translation: CASSLFSSGYNEQFF.

This clone has more than one count but fewer than ten. The chain uses TRBV5-4 and TRBJ2-7, with D unclear. Germline V gives CDR1 SGHNT, CDR2 YYREEE (reference sequence). CDR3 length: 13 amino acids. V was shortened by 0 bases and J by 6 bases, with 10 bases between the two germline ends. This CDR3 is CASSLDPNSEQYF. The CDR3 bases are TGTGCCAGCAGCTTGGATCCAAACTCCGAGCAGTACTTC.

The sample holds one count of this clone. The gene calls are TRBV7-6 and TRBJ2-1, with 13 positions matching TRBD2. This CDR3 comprises 15 residues. J was trimmed by 15 bases and V by 5 bases; bases with no gene match: 13. Germline lookup yields CDR1 SGHVS and CDR2 FNYEAQ. The CDR3 here is CASSLTGTSGEDTFF. The CDR3 DNA reads TGTGCCAGCAGCCTAACCGGGACTAGCGGGGAGGATACGTTCTTC.

The genes are TRBV6-6 and TRBJ1-1; D is ambiguous. Germline V gene lookup returns CDR1 MNHNY and CDR2 SVGAGI (reference sequence). V lost 4 bases to trimming and J lost 5 bases, with 8 bases between them. CDR3 length: 12 residues. The CDR3 DNA follows: TGTGCCAGCAGTTCTGGCGGGACTGAAGCTTTCTTT. Protein: CASSSGGTEAFF.

This rearrangement joins TRBV7-2 to TRBJ2-1, with 13 bases lining up with TRBD2. With V trimmed by 3 bases and J by 9 bases, 8 bases remained unmatched. This CDR3 is built from 16 residues. Per germline, CDR1 SGHTA and CDR2 FQGNSA. DNA of the CDR3: TGTGCCAGCAGCTTGGGGACTAGCGGGATACGTGGTGAGCAGTTCTTC. Protein: CASSLGTSGIRGEQFF.

The rearrangement links TRBV5-1 to TRBJ2-7, with 14 bases identical to TRBD2. V was clipped by 8 bases and J by 6 bases; unmatched bases: 7. CDR1 and CDR2 (germline): SGHRS, YFSETQ. The CDR3 has 14 residues. The CDR3 DNA is TGCGCCAGTTCCCCGGGACTAGCGGGAGTCGAGCAGTACTTC. It is translated as CASSPGLAGVEQYF. The variable domain in full, completed from reference TRBV5-1 and TRBJ2-7, reads KAGVTQTPRYLIKTRGQQVTLSCSPISGHRSVSWYQQTPGQGLQFLFEYFSETQRNKGNFPGRFSGRQFSNSRSEMNVSTLELGDSALYLCASSPGLAGVEQYFGPGTRLTVT.

The chain carries TRBV6-5 and TRBJ1-1; D is perhaps TRBD1 (6 bases). This CDR3 contains 15 residues. The V end lost 6 bases, the J end lost 8 bases, and 22 bases lay between the germline ends. Germline lookup yields CDR1 MNHEY and CDR2 SVGAGI. Here the CDR3 reads CASRSPRDTKTEAFF. In nucleotides, the CDR3 is TGTGCCAGCAGGAGCCCCCGGGACACTAAGACCGAAGCTTTCTTT.

This rearrangement joins TRBV28 to TRBJ2-3, with a tentative D call TRBD2 (6 bases). Deletions cut 5 bases from V and 3 bases from J, with 12 bases between. Germline values: CDR1 MDHEN, CDR2 SYDVKM. The CDR3 totals 14 residues. CDR3 amino acids: CASSPELATDTQYF. In nucleotides, the CDR3 is TGTGCCAGCAGTCCCGAACTAGCAACAGATACGCAGTATTTT.

The J gene is TRBJ2-3, the V gene TRBV7-2; TRBD1 agrees at 7 bases. J gave up 14 bases and V 0 bases, and 5 bases lay outside the gene matches. CDR1 SGHTA and CDR2 FQGNSA come from the germline V gene. The CDR3 sequence is 12 residues long. CDR3 sequence (DNA): TGTGCCAGCAGCTTAGCGGACAGGTCCCGGTATTTT. It encodes CASSLADRSRYF. Combining the CDR3 with reference TRBV7-2 and TRBJ2-3 gives the whole variable domain GAGVSQSPSNKVTEKGKDVELRCDPISGHTALYWYRQSLGQGLEFLIYFQGNSAPDKSGLPSDRFSAERTGGSVSTLTIQRTQQEDSAVYLCASSLADRSRYFGPGTRLTVL.